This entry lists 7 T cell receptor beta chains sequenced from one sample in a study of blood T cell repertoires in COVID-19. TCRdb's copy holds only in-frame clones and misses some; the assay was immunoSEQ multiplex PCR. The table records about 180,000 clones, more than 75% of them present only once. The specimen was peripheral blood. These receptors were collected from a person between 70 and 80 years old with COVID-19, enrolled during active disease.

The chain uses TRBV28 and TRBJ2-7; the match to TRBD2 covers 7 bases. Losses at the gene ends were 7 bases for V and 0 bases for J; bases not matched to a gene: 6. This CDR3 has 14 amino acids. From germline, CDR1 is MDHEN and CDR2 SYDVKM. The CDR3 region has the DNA TGTGCCAGCATGGGAAGCGGGACCTCCTACGAGCAGTACTTC. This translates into CASMGSGTSYEQYF.

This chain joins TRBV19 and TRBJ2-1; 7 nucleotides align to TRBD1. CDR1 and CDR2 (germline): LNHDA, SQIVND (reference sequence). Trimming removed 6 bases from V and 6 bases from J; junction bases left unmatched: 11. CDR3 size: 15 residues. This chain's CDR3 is CASRLDRANGNEQFF. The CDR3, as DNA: TGTGCCAGTAGGCTCGACAGGGCCAACGGCAATGAGCAGTTCTTC.

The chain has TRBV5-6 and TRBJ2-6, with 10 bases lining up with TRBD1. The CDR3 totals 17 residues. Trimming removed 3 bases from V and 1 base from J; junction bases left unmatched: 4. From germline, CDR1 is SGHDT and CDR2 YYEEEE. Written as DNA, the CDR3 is TGTGCCAGCAGCTACGGGACAGGGGTATCTGGGGCCAACGTCCTGACTTTC. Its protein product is CASSYGTGVSGANVLTF.

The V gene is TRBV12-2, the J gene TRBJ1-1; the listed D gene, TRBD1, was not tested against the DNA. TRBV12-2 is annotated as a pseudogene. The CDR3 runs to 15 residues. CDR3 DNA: TGTGCAAGTCGCCTAAAGGGACAGGAGAACACTGAAGCTTTCTTT. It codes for CASRLKGQENTEAFF.

CDR3 nucleotides: TGTGCCAGCTCACTCCGGACAGGGTTGGACTATGGCTACACCTTC. Translating gives CASSLRTGLDYGYTF. The rearrangement joins TRBV18 to TRBJ1-2; 8 nucleotides agree with TRBD1. Germline CDR1 reads KGHSH; CDR2 reads LQKENI. The CDR3 runs 15 residues. With 4 bases clipped from V and 3 bases from J, the junction kept 7 bases outside the gene matches.

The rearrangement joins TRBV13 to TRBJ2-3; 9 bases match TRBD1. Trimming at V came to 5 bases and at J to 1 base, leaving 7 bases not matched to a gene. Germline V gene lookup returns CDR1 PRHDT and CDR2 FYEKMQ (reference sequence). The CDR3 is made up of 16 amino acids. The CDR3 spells CASSPSRDRGTDTQYF. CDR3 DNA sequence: TGTGCCAGCAGCCCGAGCCGGGACAGGGGCACAGATACGCAGTATTTT.

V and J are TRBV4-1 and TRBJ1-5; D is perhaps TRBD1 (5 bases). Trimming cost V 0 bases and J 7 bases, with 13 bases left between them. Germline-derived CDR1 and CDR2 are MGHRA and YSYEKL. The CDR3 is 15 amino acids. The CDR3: CASSQDQSRAQPQHF. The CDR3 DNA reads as TGCGCCAGCAGCCAAGATCAATCCAGGGCACAGCCCCAGCATTTT.